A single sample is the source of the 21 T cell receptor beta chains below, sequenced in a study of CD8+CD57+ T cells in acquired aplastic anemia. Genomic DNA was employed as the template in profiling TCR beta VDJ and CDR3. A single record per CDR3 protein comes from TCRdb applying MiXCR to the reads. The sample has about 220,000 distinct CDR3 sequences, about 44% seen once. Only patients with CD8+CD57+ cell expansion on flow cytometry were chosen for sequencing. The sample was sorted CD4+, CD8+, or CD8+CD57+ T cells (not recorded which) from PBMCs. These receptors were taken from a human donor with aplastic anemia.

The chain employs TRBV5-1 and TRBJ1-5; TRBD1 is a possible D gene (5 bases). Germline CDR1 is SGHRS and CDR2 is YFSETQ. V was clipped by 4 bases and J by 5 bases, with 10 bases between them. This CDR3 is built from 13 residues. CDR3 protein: CASSQRGDQPQHF. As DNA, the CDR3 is TGCGCCAGCAGCCAGAGAGGGGATCAGCCCCAGCATTTT.

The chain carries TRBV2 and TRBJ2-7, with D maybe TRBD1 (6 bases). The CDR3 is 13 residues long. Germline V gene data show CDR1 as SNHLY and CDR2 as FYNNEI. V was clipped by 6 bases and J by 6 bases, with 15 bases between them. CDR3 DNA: TGTGCCAGCAGCGGGTCAGGGGAGCGCGAGCAGTACTTC. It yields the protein CASSGSGEREQYF. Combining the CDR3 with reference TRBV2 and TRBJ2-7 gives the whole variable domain EPEVTQTPSHQVTQMGQEVILRCVPISNHLYFYWYRQILGQKVEFLVSFYNNEISEKSEIFDDQFSVERPDGSNFTLKIRSTKLEDSAMYFCASSGSGEREQYFGPGTRLTVT.

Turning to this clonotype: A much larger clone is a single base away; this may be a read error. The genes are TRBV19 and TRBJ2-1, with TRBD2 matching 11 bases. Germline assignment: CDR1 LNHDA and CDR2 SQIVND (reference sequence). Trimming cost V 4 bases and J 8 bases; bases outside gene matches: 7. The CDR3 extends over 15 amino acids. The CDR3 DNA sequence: TGTGCCAGTAGTAGGCGGCTAGCGGGAGGTGATGAGCAGTTCTTC. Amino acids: CASSRRLAGGDEQFF.

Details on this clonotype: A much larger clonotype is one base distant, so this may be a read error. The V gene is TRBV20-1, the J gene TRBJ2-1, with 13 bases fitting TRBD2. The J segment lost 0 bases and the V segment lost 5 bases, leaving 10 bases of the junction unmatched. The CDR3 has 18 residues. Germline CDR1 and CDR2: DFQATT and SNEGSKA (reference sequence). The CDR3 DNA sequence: TGCAGTGCTCCGGGACTAGCGGGACAGGCGAGCTCCTACAATGAGCAGTTCTTC. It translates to CSAPGLAGQASSYNEQFF.

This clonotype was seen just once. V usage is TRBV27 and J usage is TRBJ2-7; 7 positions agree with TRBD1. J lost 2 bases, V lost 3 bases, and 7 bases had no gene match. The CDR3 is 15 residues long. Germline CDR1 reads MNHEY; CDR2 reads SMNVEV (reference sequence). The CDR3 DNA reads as TGTGCCAGCAGTTTTAGAGGGGACAGAACCTACGAGCAGTACTTC. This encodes CASSFRGDRTYEQYF.

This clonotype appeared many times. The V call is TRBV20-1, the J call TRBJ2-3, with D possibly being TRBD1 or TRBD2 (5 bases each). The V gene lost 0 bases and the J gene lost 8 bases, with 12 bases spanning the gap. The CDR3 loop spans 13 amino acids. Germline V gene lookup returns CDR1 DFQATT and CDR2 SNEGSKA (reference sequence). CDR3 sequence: CSARDREYGTQYF. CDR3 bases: TGCAGTGCTAGAGACAGGGAGTACGGTACGCAGTATTTT.

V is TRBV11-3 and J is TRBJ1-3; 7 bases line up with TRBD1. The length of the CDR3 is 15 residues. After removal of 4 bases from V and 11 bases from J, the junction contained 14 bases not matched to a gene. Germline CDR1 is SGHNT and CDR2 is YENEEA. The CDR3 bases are TGTGCCAGCAGCTCCCGAGGGGGCCGCGGAGGGCCCATATATTTT. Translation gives CASSSRGGRGGPIYF. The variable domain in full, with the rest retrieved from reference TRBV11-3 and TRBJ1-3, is EAGVVQSPRYKIIEKKQPVAFWCNPISGHNTLYWYLQNLGQGPELLIRYENEEAVDDSQLPKDRFSAERLKGVDSTLKIQPAELGDSAVYLCASSSRGGRGGPIYFGEGSWLTVV.

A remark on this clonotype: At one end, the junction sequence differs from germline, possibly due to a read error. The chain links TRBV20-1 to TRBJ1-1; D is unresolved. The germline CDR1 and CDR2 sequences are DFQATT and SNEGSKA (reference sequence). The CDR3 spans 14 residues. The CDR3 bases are TGCAGCGCTAGAGCCGGTCACGGGGACACTGAAGCTTTCTTT. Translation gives CSARAGHGDTEAFF.

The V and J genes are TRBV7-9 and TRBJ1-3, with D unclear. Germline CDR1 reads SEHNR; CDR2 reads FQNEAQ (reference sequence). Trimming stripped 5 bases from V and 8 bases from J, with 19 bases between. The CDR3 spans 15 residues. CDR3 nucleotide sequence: TGTGCCAGCAGCCTGAGGACTGCATCCGGGGACACCATATATTTT. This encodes CASSLRTASGDTIYF.

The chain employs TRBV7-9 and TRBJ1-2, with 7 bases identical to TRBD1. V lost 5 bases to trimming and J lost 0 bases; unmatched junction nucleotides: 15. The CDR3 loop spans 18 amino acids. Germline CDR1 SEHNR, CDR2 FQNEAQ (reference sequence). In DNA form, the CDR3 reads TGTGCCAGCAGCCCTAGACAGACCGGGACAGCGCCTAACTATGGCTACACCTTC. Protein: CASSPRQTGTAPNYGYTF.

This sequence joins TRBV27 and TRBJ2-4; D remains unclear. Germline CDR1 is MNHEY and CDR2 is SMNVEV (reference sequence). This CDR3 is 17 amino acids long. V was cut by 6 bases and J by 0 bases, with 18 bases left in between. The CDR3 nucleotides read TGTGCCAGCAGCTCCCACGCAGGAACTCTAGCCAAAAACATTCAGTACTTC. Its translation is CASSSHAGTLAKNIQYF.

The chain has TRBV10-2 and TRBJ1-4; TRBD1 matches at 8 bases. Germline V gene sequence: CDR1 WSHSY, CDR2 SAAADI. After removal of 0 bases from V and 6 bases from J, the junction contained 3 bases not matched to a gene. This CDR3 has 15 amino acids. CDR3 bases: TGCGCCAGCAGTGAGTCGACAGGGGCGGATGAAAAACTGTTTTTT. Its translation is CASSESTGADEKLFF.

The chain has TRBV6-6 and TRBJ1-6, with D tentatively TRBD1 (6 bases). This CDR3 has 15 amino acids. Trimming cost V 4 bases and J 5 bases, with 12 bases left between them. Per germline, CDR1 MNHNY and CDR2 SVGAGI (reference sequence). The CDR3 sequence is CASSSNSGDNSPLHF. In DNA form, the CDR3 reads TGTGCCAGCAGTTCCAATTCAGGGGATAATTCACCCCTCCACTTT.

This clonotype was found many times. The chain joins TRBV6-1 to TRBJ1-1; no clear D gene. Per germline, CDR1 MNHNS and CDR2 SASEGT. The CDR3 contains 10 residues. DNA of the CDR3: TGTGCGACCATGGGGACTGAAGCTTTCTTT. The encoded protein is CATMGTEAFF.

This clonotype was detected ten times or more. As DNA, the CDR3 is TGTGCCAGCAGCTTAACGAGGACGGCCTATGGCTACACCTTC. This sequence encodes CASSLTRTAYGYTF. J is TRBJ1-2 and V is TRBV7-3, with no clear D. V shed 0 bases and J shed 4 bases, with 9 bases lying between them. This CDR3 has 14 amino acids. Looked up from germline, CDR1 is SGHTA and CDR2 is FQGTGA.

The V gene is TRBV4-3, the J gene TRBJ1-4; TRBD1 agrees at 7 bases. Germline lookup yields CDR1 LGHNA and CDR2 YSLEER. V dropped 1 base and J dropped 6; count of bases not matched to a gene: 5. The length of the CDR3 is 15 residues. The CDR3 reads CASSQGRDRDEKLFF. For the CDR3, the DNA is TGCGCCAGCAGCCAAGGAAGAGACAGGGATGAAAAACTGTTTTTT.

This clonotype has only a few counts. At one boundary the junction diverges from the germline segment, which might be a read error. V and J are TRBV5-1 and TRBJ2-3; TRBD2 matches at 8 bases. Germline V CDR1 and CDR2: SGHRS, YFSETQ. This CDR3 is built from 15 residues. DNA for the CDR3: TGCGCCAACAGCAACGGGGGGGGTGCCACAGATACGCAGTATTTT. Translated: CANSNGGGATDTQYF.

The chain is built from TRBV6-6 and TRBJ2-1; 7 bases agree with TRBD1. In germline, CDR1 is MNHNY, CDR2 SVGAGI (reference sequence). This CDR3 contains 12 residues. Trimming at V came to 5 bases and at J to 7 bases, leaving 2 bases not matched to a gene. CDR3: CASSIQGNEQFF. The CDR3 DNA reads TGTGCCAGCAGTATACAGGGGAATGAGCAGTTCTTC.

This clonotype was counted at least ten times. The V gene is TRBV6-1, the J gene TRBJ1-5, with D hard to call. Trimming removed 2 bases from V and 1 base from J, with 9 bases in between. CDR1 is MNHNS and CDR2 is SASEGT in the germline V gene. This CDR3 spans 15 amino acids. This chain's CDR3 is CASSERPGSNQPQHF. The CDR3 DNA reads TGTGCCAGCAGTGAACGGCCGGGAAGCAATCAGCCCCAGCATTTT.

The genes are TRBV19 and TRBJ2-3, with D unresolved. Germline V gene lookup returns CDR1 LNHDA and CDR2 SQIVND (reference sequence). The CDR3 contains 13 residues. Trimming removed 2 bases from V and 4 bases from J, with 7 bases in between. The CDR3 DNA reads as TGTGCCAGTAGTATATTCGGTTCAGATACGCAGTATTTT. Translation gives CASSIFGSDTQYF.

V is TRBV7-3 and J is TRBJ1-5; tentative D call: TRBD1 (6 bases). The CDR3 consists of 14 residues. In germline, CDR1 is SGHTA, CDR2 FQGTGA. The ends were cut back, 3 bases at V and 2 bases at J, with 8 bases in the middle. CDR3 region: CASSFRQGNQPQHF. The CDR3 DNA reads TGTGCCAGCAGCTTCAGACAGGGCAATCAGCCCCAGCATTTT.